The T cell receptor beta chain under discussion was sequenced for a study of shared clonotypes between healthy human individuals. As for the study in general: Each donor's CD8 memory used one plate, CD8 naive two, each CD4 subset three. General study points: Memory subsets generally showed smaller estimated richness than naive subsets did.

Notes on this clone: Antigen: not known.

Terminally differentiated effector memory CD45RA+ cells were left out of the naive CD8 fraction, which was CD45RO-negative and positively selected for CCR7. The CDR3 has 17 residues. CDR1 is SGHKS, CDR2 YYEKEE, per germline (reference sequence). Germline trimming cut 1 base from V and 0 bases from J; bases unmatched to any gene: 3. Measured with immunoSEQ multiplex PCR; TCRdb has only the in-frame clones, and not every one. The sample has more than 2 million clones; 85% to 95% are singletons. The sequenced sample was naive CD8+ T cells sorted from blood. The clonotype originates from a man between 18 and 29 years old in good health. This chain links TRBV5-5 with TRBJ2-6; 8 bases line up with TRBD1. The CDR3 nucleotides are TGTGCCAGCAGCTTGTGGACAGGGCCCTCTGGGGCCAACGTCCTGACTTTC. This sequence encodes CASSLWTGPSGANVLTF.